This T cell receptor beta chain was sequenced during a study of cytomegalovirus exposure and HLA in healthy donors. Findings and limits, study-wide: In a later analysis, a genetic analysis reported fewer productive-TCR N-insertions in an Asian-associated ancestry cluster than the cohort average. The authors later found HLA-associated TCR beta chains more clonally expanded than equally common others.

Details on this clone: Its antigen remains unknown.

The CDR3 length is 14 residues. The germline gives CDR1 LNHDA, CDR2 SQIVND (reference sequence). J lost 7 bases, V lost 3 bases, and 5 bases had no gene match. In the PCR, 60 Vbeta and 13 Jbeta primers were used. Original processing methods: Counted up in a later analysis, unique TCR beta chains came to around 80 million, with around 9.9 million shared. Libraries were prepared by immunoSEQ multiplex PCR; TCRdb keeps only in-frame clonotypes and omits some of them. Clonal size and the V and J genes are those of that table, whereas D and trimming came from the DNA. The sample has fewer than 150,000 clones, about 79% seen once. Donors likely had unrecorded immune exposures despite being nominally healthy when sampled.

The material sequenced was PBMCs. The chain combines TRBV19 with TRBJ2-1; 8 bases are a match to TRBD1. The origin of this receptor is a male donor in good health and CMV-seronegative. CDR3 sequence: CASSILDRGNEQFF. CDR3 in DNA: TGTGCCAGTAGTATCCTCGACAGGGGTAATGAGCAGTTCTTC.